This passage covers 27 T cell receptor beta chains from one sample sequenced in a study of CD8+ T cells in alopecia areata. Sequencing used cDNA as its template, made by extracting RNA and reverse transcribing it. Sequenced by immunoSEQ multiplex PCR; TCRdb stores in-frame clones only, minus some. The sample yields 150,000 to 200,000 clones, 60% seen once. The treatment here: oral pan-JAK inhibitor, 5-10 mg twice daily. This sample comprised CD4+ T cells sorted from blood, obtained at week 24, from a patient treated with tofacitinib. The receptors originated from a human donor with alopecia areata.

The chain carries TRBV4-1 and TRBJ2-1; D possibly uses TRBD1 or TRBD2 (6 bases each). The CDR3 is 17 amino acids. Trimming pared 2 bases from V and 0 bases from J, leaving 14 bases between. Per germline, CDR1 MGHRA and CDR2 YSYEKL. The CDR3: CASSQHLRGGSYNEQFF. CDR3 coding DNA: TGCGCCAGCAGCCAACACCTCAGGGGAGGCTCCTACAATGAGCAGTTCTTC.

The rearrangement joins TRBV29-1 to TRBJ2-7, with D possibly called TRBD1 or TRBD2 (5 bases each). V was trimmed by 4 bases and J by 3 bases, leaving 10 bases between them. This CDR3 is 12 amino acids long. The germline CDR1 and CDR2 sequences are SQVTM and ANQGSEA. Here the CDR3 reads CSVGDGYYEQYF. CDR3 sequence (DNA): TGCAGCGTTGGGGACGGTTACTACGAGCAGTACTTC.

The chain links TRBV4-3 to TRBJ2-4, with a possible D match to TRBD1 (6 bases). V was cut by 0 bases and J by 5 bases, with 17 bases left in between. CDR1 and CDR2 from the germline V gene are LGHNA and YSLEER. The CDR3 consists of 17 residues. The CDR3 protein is CASSQEPPGQVENIQYF. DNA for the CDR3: TGCGCCAGCAGCCAAGAACCACCGGGACAAGTGGAAAACATTCAGTACTTC.

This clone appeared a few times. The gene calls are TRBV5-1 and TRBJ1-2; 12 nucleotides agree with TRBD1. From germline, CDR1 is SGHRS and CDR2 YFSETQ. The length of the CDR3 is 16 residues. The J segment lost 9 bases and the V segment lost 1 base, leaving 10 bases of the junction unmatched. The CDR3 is CASSLSGTGGFQSYTF. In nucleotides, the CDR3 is TGCGCCAGCAGCTTGTCCGGGACAGGGGGCTTTCAGAGCTACACCTTC.

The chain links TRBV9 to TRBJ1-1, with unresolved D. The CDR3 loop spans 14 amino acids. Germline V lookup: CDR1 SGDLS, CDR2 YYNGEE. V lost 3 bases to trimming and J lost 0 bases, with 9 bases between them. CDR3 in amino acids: CASSASGMNTEAFF. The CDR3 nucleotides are TGTGCCAGCAGCGCCAGCGGGATGAACACTGAAGCTTTCTTT. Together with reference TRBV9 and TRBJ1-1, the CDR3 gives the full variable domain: DSGVTQTPKHLITATGQRVTLRCSPRSGDLSVYWYQQSLDQGLQFLIQYYNGEERAKGNILERFSAQQFPDLHSELNLSSLELGDSALYFCASSASGMNTEAFFGQGTRLTVV.

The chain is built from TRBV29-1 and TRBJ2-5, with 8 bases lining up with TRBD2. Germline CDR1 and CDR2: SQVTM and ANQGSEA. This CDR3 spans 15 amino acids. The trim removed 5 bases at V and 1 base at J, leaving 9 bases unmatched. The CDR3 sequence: CSVFREGGLQETQYF. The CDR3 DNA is TGCAGCGTTTTTCGGGAGGGGGGCCTCCAAGAGACCCAGTACTTC.

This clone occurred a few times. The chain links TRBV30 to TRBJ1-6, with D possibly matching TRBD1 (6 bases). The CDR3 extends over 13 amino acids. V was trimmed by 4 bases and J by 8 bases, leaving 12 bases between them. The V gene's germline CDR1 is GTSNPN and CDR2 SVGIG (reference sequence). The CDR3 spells CAWKITGYSPLHF. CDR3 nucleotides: TGTGCCTGGAAGATTACAGGGTATTCACCCCTCCACTTT. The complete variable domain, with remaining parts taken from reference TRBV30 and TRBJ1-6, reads SQTIHQWPATLVQPVGSPLSLECTVEGTSNPNLYWYRQAAGRGLQLLFYSVGIGQISSEVPQNLSASRPQDRQFILSSKKLLLSDSGFYLCAWKITGYSPLHFGNGTRLTVT.

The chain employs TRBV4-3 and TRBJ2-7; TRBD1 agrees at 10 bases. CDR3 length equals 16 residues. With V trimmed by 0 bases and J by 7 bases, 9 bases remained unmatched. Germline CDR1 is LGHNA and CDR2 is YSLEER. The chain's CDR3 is CASSQDPRQGAGEQYF. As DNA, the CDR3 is TGCGCCAGCAGCCAAGATCCCAGACAGGGGGCGGGTGAGCAGTACTTC.

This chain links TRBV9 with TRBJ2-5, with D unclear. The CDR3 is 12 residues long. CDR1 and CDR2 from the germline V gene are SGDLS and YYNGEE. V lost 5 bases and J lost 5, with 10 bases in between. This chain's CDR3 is CASRGGSETQYF. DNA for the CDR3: TGTGCCAGCAGGGGTGGTAGTGAGACCCAGTACTTC.

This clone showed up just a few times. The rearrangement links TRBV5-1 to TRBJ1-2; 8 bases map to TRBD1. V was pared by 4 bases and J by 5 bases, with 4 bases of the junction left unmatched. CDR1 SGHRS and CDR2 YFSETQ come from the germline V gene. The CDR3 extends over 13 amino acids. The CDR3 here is CASSKDREYGYTF. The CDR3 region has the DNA TGCGCCAGCAGCAAGGACAGGGAGTATGGCTACACCTTC.

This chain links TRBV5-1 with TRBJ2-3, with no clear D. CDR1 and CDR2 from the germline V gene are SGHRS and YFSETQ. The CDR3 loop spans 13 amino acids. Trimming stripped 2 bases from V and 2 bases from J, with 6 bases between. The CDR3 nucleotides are TGCGCCAGCAGCTTTGGAGACACAGATACGCAGTATTTT. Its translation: CASSFGDTDTQYF.

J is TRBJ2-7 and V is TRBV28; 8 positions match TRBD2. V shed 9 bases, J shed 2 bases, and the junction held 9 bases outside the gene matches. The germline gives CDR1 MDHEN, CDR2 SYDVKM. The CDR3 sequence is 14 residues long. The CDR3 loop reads CASTSGGGAYEQYF. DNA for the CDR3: TGTGCCAGTACGAGCGGGGGCGGTGCCTACGAGCAGTACTTC.

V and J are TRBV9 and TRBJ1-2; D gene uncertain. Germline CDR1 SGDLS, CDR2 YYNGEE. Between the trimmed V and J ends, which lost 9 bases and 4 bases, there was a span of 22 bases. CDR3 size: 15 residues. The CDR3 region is CATHSLRVLGYGYTF. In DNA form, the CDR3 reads TGTGCCACACACTCATTAAGGGTGCTTGGCTATGGCTACACCTTC.

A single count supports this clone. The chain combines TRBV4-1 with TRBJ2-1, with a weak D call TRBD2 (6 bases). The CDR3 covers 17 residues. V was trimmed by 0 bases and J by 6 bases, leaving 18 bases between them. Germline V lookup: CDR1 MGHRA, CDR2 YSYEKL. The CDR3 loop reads CASSQDRTREVVNEQFF. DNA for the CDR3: TGCGCCAGCAGCCAAGATCGGACCAGGGAGGTTGTCAATGAGCAGTTCTTC.

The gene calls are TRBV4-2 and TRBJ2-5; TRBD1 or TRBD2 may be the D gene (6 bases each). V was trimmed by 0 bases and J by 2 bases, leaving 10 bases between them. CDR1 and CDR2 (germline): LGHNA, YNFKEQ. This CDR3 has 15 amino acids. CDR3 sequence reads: CASSQEGGTQETQYF. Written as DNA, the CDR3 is TGTGCCAGCAGCCAAGAGGGGGGCACGCAAGAGACCCAGTACTTC.

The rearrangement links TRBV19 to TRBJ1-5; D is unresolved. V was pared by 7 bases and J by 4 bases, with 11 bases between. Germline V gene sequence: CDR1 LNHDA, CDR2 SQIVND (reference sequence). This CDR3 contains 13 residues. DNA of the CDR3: TGTGCCAGTACACAAGGGTGGAATCAGCCCCAGCATTTT. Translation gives CASTQGWNQPQHF.

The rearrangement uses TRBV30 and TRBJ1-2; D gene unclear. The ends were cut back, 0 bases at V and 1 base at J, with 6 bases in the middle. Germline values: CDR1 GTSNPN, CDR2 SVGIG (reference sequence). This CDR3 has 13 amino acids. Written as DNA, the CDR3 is TGTGCCTGGAGTGTGTCCGATAACTATGGCTACACCTTC. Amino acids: CAWSVSDNYGYTF.

Here the CDR3 reads CSAAAVQGRGREAFF. The CDR3, as DNA: TGCAGCGCCGCGGCCGTACAGGGGAGAGGCCGTGAAGCTTTCTTT. The chain joins TRBV29-1 to TRBJ1-1, with TRBD1 matching 7 bases. V lost 7 bases and J lost 7; bases outside the gene matches: 18. Germline values: CDR1 SQVTM, CDR2 ANQGSEA. The length of the CDR3 is 15 residues.

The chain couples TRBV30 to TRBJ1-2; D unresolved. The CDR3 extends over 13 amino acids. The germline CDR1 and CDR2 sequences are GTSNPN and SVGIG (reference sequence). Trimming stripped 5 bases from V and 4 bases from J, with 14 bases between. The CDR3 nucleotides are TGTGCCTGGGGCCAGAGGCCGGGCTATGGCTACACCTTC. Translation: CAWGQRPGYGYTF.

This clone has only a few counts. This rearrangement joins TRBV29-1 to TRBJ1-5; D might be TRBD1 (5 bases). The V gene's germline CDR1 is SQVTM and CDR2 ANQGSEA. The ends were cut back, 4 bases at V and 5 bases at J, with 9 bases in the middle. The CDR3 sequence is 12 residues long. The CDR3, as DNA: TGCAGCGTTGGGACATTTGATCAGCCCCAGCATTTT. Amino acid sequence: CSVGTFDQPQHF. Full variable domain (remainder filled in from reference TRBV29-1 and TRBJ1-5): SAVISQKPSRDICQRGTSLTIQCQVDSQVTMMFWYRQQPGQSLTLIATANQGSEATYESGFVIDKFPISRPNLTFSTLTVSNMSPEDSSIYLCSVGTFDQPQHFGDGTRLSIL.

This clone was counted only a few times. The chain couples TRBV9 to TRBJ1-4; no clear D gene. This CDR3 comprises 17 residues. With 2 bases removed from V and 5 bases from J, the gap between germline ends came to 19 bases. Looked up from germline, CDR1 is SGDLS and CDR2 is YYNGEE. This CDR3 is CASSVFSTTALNEKLFF. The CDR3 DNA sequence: TGTGCCAGCAGCGTTTTTTCTACAACAGCCTTAAATGAAAAACTGTTTTTT.

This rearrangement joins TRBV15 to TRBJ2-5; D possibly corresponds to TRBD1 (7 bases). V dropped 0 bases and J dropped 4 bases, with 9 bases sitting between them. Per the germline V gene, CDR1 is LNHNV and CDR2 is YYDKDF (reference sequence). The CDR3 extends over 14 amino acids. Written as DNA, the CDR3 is TGTGCCACCAGCAGAGATCAGGGGGGAGAGACCCAGTACTTC. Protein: CATSRDQGGETQYF.

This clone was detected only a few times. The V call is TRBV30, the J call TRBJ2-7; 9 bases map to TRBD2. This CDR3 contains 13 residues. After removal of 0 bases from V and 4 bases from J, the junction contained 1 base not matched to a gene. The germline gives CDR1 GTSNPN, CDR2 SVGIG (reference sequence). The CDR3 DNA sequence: TGTGCCTGGAGTGTAGGACTAGCGTACGAGCAGTACTTC. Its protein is CAWSVGLAYEQYF.

The chain's CDR3 is CAWSPEGGVPRQETQYF. The CDR3 coding sequence is TGTGCCTGGAGTCCCGAAGGGGGGGTACCCAGGCAAGAGACCCAGTACTTC. This rearrangement joins TRBV30 to TRBJ2-5; D may be TRBD2 (7 bases). Deletions cut 2 bases from V and 2 bases from J, with 21 bases between. CDR3 length equals 17 residues. CDR1 and CDR2 from the germline V gene are GTSNPN and SVGIG (reference sequence).

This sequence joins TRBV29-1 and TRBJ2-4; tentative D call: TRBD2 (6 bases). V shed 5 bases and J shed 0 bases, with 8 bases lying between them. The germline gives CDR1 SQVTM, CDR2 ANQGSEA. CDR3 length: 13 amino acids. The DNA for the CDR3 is TGCAGCGTTAGGGGACTAGCCAAAAACATTCAGTACTTC. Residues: CSVRGLAKNIQYF.

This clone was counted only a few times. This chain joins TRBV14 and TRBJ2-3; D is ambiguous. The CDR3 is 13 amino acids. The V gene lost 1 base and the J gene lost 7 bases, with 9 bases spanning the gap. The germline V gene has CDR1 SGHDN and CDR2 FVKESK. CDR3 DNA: TGTGCCAGCAGCCAAGTTCCGGTACATACGCAGTATTTT. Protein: CASSQVPVHTQYF.

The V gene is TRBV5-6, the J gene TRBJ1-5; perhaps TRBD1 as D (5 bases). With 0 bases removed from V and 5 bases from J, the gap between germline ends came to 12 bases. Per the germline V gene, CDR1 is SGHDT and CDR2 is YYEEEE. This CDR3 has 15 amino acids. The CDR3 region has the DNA TGTGCCAGCAGCTTGGCTCCAGGGTTGGATCAGCCCCAGCATTTT. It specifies CASSLAPGLDQPQHF. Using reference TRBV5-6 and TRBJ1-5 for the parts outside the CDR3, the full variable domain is DAGVTQSPTHLIKTRGQQVTLRCSPKSGHDTVSWYQQALGQGPQFIFQYYEEEERQRGNFPDRFSGHQFPNYSSELNVNALLLGDSALYLCASSLAPGLDQPQHFGDGTRLSIL.